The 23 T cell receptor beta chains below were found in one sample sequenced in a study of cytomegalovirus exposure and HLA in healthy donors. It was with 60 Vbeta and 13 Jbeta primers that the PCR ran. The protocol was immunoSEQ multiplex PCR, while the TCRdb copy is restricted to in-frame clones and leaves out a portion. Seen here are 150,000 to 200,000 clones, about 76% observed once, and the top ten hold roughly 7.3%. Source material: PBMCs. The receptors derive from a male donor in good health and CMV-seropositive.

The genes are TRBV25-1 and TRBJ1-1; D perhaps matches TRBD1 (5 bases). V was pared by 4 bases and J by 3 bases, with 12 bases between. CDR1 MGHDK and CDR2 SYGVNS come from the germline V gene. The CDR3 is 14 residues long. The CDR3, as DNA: TGTGCCAGCAGTGTACTATCGGGGGACACTGAAGCTTTCTTT. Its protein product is CASSVLSGDTEAFF.

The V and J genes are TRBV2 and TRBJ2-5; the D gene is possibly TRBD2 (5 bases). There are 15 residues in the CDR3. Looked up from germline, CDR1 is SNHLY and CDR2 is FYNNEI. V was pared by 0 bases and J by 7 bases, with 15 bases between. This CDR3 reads CASSEAGLLKPTQYF. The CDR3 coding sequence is TGTGCCAGCAGTGAAGCCGGACTCCTCAAGCCGACCCAGTACTTC.

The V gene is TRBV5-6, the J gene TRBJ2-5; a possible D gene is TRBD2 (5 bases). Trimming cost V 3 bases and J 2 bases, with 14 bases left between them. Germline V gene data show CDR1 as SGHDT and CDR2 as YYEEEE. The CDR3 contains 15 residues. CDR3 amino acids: CASSWTQVEQETQYF. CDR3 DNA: TGTGCCAGCAGCTGGACTCAGGTCGAACAAGAGACCCAGTACTTC.

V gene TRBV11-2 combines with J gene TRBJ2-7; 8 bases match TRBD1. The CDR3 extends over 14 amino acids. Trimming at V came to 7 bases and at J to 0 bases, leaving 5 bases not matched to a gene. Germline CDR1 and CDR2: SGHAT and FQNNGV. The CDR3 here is CASTTTGDSYEQYF. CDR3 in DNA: TGTGCCAGCACCACGACAGGGGACTCCTACGAGCAGTACTTC.

The CDR3 sequence: CASSRGYEQYF. The CDR3 DNA sequence: TGCGCCAGCAGCCGCGGGTACGAGCAGTACTTC. The genes are TRBV4-3 and TRBJ2-7; D may be TRBD2 (5 bases). Germline V gene data show CDR1 as LGHNA and CDR2 as YSLEER. There are 11 residues in the CDR3. V was pared by 4 bases and J by 4 bases, with 5 bases between.

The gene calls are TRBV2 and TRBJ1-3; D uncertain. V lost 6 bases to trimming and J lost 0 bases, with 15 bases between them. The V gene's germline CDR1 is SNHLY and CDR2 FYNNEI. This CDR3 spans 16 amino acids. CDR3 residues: CASSPRYGSSGNTIYF. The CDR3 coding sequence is TGTGCCAGCAGCCCAAGGTACGGGAGCTCTGGAAACACCATATATTTT. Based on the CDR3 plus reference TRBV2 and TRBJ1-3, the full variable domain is EPEVTQTPSHQVTQMGQEVILRCVPISNHLYFYWYRQILGQKVEFLVSFYNNEISEKSEIFDDQFSVERPDGSNFTLKIRSTKLEDSAMYFCASSPRYGSSGNTIYFGEGSWLTVV.

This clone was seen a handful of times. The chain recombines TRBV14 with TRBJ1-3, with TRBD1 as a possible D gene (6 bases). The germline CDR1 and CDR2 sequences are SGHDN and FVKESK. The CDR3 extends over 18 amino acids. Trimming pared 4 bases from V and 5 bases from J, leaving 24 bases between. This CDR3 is CASSLGAYLQGPRNTIYF. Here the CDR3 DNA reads TGTGCCAGCAGCCTTGGGGCGTACCTTCAGGGGCCTAGAAACACCATATATTTT. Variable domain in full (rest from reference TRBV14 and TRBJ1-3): EAGVTQFPSHSVIEKGQTVTLRCDPISGHDNLYWYRRVMGKEIKFLLHFVKESKQDESGMPNNRFLAERTGGTYSTLKVQPAELEDSGVYFCASSLGAYLQGPRNTIYFGEGSWLTVV.

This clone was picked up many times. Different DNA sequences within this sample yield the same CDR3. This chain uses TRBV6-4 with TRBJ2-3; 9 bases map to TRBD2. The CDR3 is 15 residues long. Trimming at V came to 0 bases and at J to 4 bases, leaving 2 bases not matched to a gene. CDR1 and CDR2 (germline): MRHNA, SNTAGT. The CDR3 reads CASSDSSGGADTQYF. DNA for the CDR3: TGTGCCAGCAGTGACTCTAGCGGGGGAGCAGATACGCAGTATTTT.

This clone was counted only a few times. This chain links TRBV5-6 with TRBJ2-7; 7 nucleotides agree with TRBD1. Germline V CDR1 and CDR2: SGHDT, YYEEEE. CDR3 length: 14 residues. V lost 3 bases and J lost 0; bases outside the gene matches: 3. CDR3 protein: CASSSGQLSYEQYF. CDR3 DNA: TGTGCCAGCAGCTCGGGACAGCTCTCCTACGAGCAGTACTTC. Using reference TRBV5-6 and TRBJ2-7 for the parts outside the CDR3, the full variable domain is DAGVTQSPTHLIKTRGQQVTLRCSPKSGHDTVSWYQQALGQGPQFIFQYYEEEERQRGNFPDRFSGHQFPNYSSELNVNALLLGDSALYLCASSSGQLSYEQYFGPGTRLTVT.

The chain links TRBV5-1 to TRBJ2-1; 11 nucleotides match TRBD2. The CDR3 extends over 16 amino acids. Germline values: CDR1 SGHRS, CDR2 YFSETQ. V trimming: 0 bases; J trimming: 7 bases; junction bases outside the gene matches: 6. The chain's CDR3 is CASSLGASGGSNEQFF. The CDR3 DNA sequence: TGCGCCAGCAGCTTGGGGGCTAGCGGGGGGTCAAATGAGCAGTTCTTC.

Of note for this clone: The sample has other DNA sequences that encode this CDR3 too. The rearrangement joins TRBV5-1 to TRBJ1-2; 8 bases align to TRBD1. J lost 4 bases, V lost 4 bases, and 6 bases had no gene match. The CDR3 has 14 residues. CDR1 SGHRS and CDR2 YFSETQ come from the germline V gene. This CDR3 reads CASSTQGAGYGYTF. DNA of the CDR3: TGCGCCAGCAGCACTCAGGGGGCTGGCTATGGCTACACCTTC. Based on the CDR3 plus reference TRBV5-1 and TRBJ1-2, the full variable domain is KAGVTQTPRYLIKTRGQQVTLSCSPISGHRSVSWYQQTPGQGLQFLFEYFSETQRNKGNFPGRFSGRQFSNSRSEMNVSTLELGDSALYLCASSTQGAGYGYTFGSGTRLTVV.

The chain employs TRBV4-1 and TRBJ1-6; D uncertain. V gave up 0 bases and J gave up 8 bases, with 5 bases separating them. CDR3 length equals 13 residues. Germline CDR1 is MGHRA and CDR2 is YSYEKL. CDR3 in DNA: TGCGCCAGCAGCCAAGATACGGATTCACCCCTCCACTTT. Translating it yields CASSQDTDSPLHF.

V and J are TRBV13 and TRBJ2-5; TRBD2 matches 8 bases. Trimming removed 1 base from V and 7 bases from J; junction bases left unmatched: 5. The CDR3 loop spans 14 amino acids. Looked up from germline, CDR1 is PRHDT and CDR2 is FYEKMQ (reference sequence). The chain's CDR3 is CASSLAGTRWTQYF. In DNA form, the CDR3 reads TGTGCCAGCAGCTTAGCCGGGACTAGATGGACCCAGTACTTC.

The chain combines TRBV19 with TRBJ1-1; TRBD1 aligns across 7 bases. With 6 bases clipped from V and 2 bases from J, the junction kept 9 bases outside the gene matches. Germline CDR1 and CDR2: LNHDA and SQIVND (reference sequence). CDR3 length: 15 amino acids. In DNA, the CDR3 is TGTGCCAGTAGCCAACGGGACAGAATTAACACTGAAGCTTTCTTT. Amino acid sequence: CASSQRDRINTEAFF.

The CDR3 is CAWSTTGYEQYF. In DNA form, the CDR3 reads TGTGCCTGGAGTACGACAGGGTACGAGCAGTACTTC. V usage is TRBV30 and J usage is TRBJ2-7, with TRBD1 matching over 7 bases. The CDR3 has 12 residues. From germline, CDR1 is GTSNPN and CDR2 SVGIG (reference sequence). Trimming removed 2 bases from V and 4 bases from J; junction bases left unmatched: 2.

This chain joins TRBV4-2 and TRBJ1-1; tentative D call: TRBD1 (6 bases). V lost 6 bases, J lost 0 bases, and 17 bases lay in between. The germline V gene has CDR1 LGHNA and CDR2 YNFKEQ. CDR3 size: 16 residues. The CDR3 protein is CASRDSWLPLNTEAFF. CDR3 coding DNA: TGTGCCAGCAGGGACAGTTGGCTTCCTTTGAACACTGAAGCTTTCTTT.

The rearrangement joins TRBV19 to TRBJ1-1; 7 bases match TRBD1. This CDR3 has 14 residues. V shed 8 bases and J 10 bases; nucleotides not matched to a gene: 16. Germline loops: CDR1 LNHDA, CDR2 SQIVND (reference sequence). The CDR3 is CASRTPGPGGRAFF. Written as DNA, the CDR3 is TGTGCCAGTCGCACCCCGGGCCCAGGGGGTCGAGCTTTCTTT.

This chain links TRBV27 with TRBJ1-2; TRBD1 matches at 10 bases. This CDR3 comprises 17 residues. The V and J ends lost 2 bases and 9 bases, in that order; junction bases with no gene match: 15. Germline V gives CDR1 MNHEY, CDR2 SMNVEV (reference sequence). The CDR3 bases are TGTGCCAGCAGTTTAGGGACGGTGAGACAGGGGGCGCGTAGCTACACCTTC. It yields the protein CASSLGTVRQGARSYTF.

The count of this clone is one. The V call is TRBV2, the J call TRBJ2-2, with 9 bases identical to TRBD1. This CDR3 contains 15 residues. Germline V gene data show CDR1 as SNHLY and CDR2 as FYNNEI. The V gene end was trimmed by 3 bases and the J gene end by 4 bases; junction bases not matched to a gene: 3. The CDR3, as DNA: TGTGCCAGCAGTGACCAGGACAGGGGCACCGGGGAGCTGTTTTTT. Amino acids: CASSDQDRGTGELFF. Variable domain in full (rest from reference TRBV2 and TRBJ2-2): EPEVTQTPSHQVTQMGQEVILRCVPISNHLYFYWYRQILGQKVEFLVSFYNNEISEKSEIFDDQFSVERPDGSNFTLKIRSTKLEDSAMYFCASSDQDRGTGELFFGEGSRLTVL.

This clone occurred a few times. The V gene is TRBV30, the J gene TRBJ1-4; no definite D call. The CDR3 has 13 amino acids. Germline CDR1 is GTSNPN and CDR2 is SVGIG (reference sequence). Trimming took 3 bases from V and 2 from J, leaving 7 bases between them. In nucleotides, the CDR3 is TGTGCCTGGAGCCGAGGGACTAATGAAAAACTGTTTTTT. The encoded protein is CAWSRGTNEKLFF.

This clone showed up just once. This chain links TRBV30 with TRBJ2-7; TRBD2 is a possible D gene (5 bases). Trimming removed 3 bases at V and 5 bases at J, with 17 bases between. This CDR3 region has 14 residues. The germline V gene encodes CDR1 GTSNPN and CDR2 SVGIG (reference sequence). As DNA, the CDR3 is TGTGCCTGGAGCCGAAGGAGGCACTCTGACGAGCAGTACTTC. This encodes CAWSRRRHSDEQYF.

CDR3 region: CASSPGGDYEQYF. In DNA, the CDR3 is TGTGCCAGCAGCCCGGGGGGGGACTACGAGCAGTACTTC. The chain carries TRBV4-2 and TRBJ2-7; TRBD2 matches 8 bases. The V and J ends lost 4 bases and 3 bases, in that order; junction bases with no gene match: 2. The CDR3 covers 13 residues. Germline loops: CDR1 LGHNA, CDR2 YNFKEQ.

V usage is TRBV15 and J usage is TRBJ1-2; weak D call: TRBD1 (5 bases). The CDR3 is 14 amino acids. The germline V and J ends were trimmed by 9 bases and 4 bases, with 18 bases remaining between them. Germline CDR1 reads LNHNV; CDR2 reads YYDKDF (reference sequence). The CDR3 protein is CATTPAGPGYGYTF. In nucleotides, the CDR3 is TGTGCCACAACCCCTGCGGGGCCCGGCTATGGCTACACCTTC.